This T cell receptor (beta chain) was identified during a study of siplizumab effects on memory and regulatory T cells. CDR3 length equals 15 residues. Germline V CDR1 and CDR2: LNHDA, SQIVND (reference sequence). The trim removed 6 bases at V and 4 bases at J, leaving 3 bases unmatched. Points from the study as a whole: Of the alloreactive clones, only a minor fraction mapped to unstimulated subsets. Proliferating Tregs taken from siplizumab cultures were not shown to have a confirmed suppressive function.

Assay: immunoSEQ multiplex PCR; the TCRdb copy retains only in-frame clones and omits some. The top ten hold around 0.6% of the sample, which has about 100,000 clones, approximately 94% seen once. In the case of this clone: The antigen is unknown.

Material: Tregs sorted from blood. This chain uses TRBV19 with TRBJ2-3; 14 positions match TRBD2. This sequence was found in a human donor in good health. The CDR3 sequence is CASRQGLAGADTQYF. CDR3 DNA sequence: TGTGCCAGTAGACAGGGACTAGCGGGAGCAGATACGCAGTATTTT.